The clone carrying this T cell receptor (beta chain) was seen ten or more times. Its target is unknown. One junction end disagrees with the germline gene, perhaps due to a read error. The sample is drawn from a study of regulatory T cells in long-lasting Graves disease. According to the study, TCR beta libraries were built with iRepertoire HTBI primers and CDR3-region Arm-PCR. In TCRdb, the multiplex PCR reads were re-called with MiXCR into one record per CDR3 protein. The table lists more than 450,000 distinct CDR3 sequences, about 11% of them singletons. The CDR3 runs 12 residues. Germline V lookup: CDR1 SNHLY, CDR2 FYNNEI. General study points: The study found persistent patients shared more public clonotypes (roughly 3,000) than new patients (966).

Time point indicated: newly diagnosed GD, antithyroid drugs for less than 3 months. PBMC-derived RNA was used for the TCR library. The same specimen was also included in a second study, on T cells in Graves' hyperthyroidism and ophthalmopathy. As that study records: Patients were excluded for uncontrolled infection, other autoimmune disease, pregnancy or lactation. A model of 13 V-J pairs discriminated ophthalmopathy from stable hyperthyroidism.

Sequencing used peripheral blood mononuclear cells (PBMCs), obtained at new diagnosis, from a patient treated with antithyroid drugs. This chain joins TRBV2 and TRBJ2-3; 8 nucleotides match TRBD1. This clonotype was sampled from a woman aged 25 to 45 with Graves disease. CDR3 sequence: CASSERQGLLVF. CDR3 coding DNA: TGTGCCAGCAGTGAAAGACAGGGGTTGCTCGTTTTT. Filled out from reference TRBV2 and TRBJ2-3, the complete variable domain reads EPEVTQTPSHQVTQMGQEVILRCVPISNHLYFYWYRQILGQKVEFLVSFYNNEISEKSEIFDDQFSVERPDGSNFTLKIRSTKLEDSAMYFCASSERQGLLVFGPGTRLTVL.